This TCR beta chain is drawn from a study of cytomegalovirus exposure and HLA in healthy donors. Trimming shortened V by 5 bases and J by 2 bases, and 4 bases separated the two germline ends. Germline assignment: CDR1 SNHLY and CDR2 FYNNEI. This CDR3 comprises 11 residues. Primers: 60 Vbeta forward and 13 Jbeta reverse. The repertoire was sequenced with immunoSEQ multiplex PCR; TCRdb's copy has only in-frame clones and lacks some. The sample holds about 130,000 clones, around 86% seen once. The specimen was PBMCs. The J gene is TRBJ2-7, the V gene TRBV2; D is undetermined. The clonotype was recovered from a man younger than 30 in good health and CMV-seronegative. The CDR3 region is CASSTAYEQYF. Written as DNA, the CDR3 is TGTGCCAGCAGTACAGCCTACGAGCAGTACTTC.